These 25 T cell receptor beta chains were all obtained from the same sample, sequenced in a study of a mutant IDH1 vaccine in newly diagnosed glioma. As to time point: week 47, end of study. Each dose of the vaccine consisted of 300 ug of mutant IDH1 20-mer peptide, with topical imiquimod. The assay was immunoSEQ multiplex PCR, and TCRdb's table has in-frame clones only and misses some. The sample carries tens of thousands of clones, less than 70% recorded once. For these TCRs, the target antigens are not known. Sequencing was performed on peripheral blood mononuclear cells (PBMCs), taken from a glioma patient whose treatment included an IDH1 peptide vaccine. These receptors were obtained from a man in his forties with glioma. Some clones in this sample may be carry-over from other donors' samples.

V usage is TRBV27 and J usage is TRBJ1-6, with D unclear. The V end lost 6 bases, the J end lost 8 bases, and 11 bases lay between the germline ends. The CDR3 is 13 residues long. Germline CDR1 reads MNHEY; CDR2 reads SMNVEV (reference sequence). Written as DNA, the CDR3 is TGTGCCAGCAGCCGAAAAACGGATTCACCCCTCCACTTT. It encodes CASSRKTDSPLHF.

The chain joins TRBV30 to TRBJ2-7; either TRBD1 or TRBD2 may fit D (5 bases each). The V gene lost 6 bases and the J gene lost 2 bases, with 14 bases spanning the gap. From germline, CDR1 is GTSNPN and CDR2 SVGIG (reference sequence). This CDR3 is built from 13 residues. The CDR3 loop is CACKGRIAYEQYF. The CDR3 DNA is TGTGCCTGCAAGGGACGGATTGCCTACGAGCAGTACTTC.

V gene TRBV2 combines with J gene TRBJ2-2; D unresolved. The CDR3 runs to 13 residues. The V gene's germline CDR1 is SNHLY and CDR2 FYNNEI. The V end was cut by 6 bases, the J end by 5 bases, with 10 bases between. CDR3 in amino acids: CASRAAPTGELFF. CDR3 nucleotides: TGTGCCAGCAGGGCGGCCCCAACCGGGGAGCTGTTTTTT.

The chain uses TRBV6-1 and TRBJ2-5; tentative D call: TRBD2 (6 bases). Trimming removed 3 bases from V and 4 bases from J, with 18 bases in between. The CDR3 is 16 amino acids. Germline CDR1 reads MNHNS; CDR2 reads SASEGT. CDR3 residues: CASSDTRVKGLETQYF. In nucleotides, the CDR3 is TGTGCCAGCAGTGACACCCGGGTTAAGGGACTAGAGACCCAGTACTTC.

The genes are TRBV15 and TRBJ1-5; no definite D call. Looked up from germline, CDR1 is LNHNV and CDR2 is YYDKDF (reference sequence). CDR3 length equals 14 residues. V shed 0 bases and J shed 0 bases, with 3 bases lying between them. CDR3 nucleotide sequence: TGTGCCACCAGCAGAGAGCATAGCAATCAGCCCCAGCATTTT. Its translation: CATSREHSNQPQHF.

This clone showed up just a few times. The rearrangement joins TRBV12-5 to TRBJ1-2; maybe TRBD1 (5 bases). Trimming pared 2 bases from V and 8 bases from J, leaving 12 bases between. The CDR3 consists of 13 residues. Germline V lookup: CDR1 LGHNT, CDR2 FRNRAP. CDR3 nucleotide sequence: TGTGCTAGTGGTTTGTTAGGGGCTAGCGGCTACACCTTC. Its protein is CASGLLGASGYTF.

The chain carries TRBV30 and TRBJ1-2, with 7 bases that match TRBD1. The germline V gene has CDR1 GTSNPN and CDR2 SVGIG (reference sequence). The CDR3 loop spans 14 amino acids. The trim removed 1 base at V and 5 bases at J, leaving 7 bases unmatched. DNA for the CDR3: TGTGCCTGGAGTGAGACAGGGAGAAGGTATGGCTACACCTTC. Amino acid sequence: CAWSETGRRYGYTF.

This chain joins TRBV6-5 and TRBJ2-3, with D perhaps matching TRBD1 (5 bases). Trimming shortened V by 2 bases and J by 2 bases, and 14 bases separated the two germline ends. Germline V gene data show CDR1 as MNHEY and CDR2 as SVGAGI. CDR3 length: 16 residues. The CDR3 spells CASSYAPGAVTDTQYF. The CDR3 bases are TGTGCCAGCAGTTACGCCCCTGGGGCAGTCACAGATACGCAGTATTTT.

This clone has a single count. The chain uses TRBV9 and TRBJ2-5; TRBD2 matches at 7 bases. This CDR3 has 16 residues. The germline V gene has CDR1 SGDLS and CDR2 YYNGEE. Trimming took 2 bases from V and 1 from J; bases not matched to a gene: 8. The CDR3 is CASSVGLAALQETQYF. In DNA, the CDR3 is TGTGCCAGCAGCGTCGGGCTAGCGGCCCTCCAAGAGACCCAGTACTTC.

This sequence joins TRBV7-9 and TRBJ2-5; 9 bases align to TRBD2. CDR1 SEHNR and CDR2 FQNEAQ come from the germline V gene (reference sequence). CDR3 size: 16 residues. The V and J ends lost 1 base and 2 bases, in that order; junction bases with no gene match: 5. This chain's CDR3 is CASSLGLAGTQETQYF. The CDR3 region has the DNA TGTGCCAGCAGCTTAGGGCTAGCGGGGACACAAGAGACCCAGTACTTC.

This clone was observed a handful of times. The DNA of the CDR3 is TGTGCCAGCAGCTCAAACGCCGGGGGGGGCCCGGCTTTCTTT. Translated: CASSSNAGGGPAFF. The V gene is TRBV7-2, the J gene TRBJ1-1; TRBD1 might be the D (6 bases). The germline V gene has CDR1 SGHTA and CDR2 FQGNSA. Trimming took 4 bases from V and 11 from J, leaving 20 bases between them. This CDR3 has 14 amino acids.

This clone was seen a few times. The gene calls are TRBV30 and TRBJ2-5; D remains unclear. CDR3 length: 12 amino acids. V was clipped by 0 bases and J by 5 bases, with 7 bases between them. CDR1 is GTSNPN and CDR2 is SVGIG in the germline V gene (reference sequence). CDR3 nucleotide sequence: TGTGCCTGGAGTGTAGTGTGGGAGACCCAGTACTTC. This encodes CAWSVVWETQYF.

This chain connects TRBV25-1 to TRBJ1-1; the match to TRBD1 covers 7 bases. The length of the CDR3 is 14 residues. With V trimmed by 2 bases and J by 5 bases, 5 bases remained unmatched. Germline V gene sequence: CDR1 MGHDK, CDR2 SYGVNS. CDR3 residues: CASSEDREGTEAFF. The CDR3, as DNA: TGTGCCAGCAGTGAAGACAGGGAGGGAACTGAAGCTTTCTTT.

The V call is TRBV5-1, the J call TRBJ1-6; maybe TRBD1 (5 bases). CDR3 length equals 14 residues. The germline gives CDR1 SGHRS, CDR2 YFSETQ. The V end was cut by 0 bases, the J end by 10 bases, with 11 bases between. The CDR3 DNA sequence: TGCGCCAGCAGCTTGGAGCAGGGAGGGTCACCCCTCCACTTT. Protein sequence: CASSLEQGGSPLHF.

This clone was observed a few times. V and J are TRBV5-1 and TRBJ2-1, with no clear D. This CDR3 has 15 amino acids. The V and J ends lost 0 bases and 0 bases respectively, with 7 bases between them. Germline CDR1 reads SGHRS; CDR2 reads YFSETQ. The CDR3 DNA reads as TGCGCCAGCAGCTTGGCCAGAAGCTCCTACAATGAGCAGTTCTTC. Its protein product is CASSLARSSYNEQFF.

The gene calls are TRBV11-2 and TRBJ2-5; D remains ambiguous. In germline, CDR1 is SGHAT, CDR2 FQNNGV. Between the trimmed V and J ends, which lost 3 bases and 5 bases, there was a span of 10 bases. The CDR3 sequence is 13 residues long. This CDR3 is CASSLLLSETQYF. CDR3 nucleotide sequence: TGTGCCAGCAGCTTGCTCCTTAGTGAGACCCAGTACTTC. The complete variable domain, with remaining parts taken from reference TRBV11-2 and TRBJ2-5, reads EAGVAQSPRYKIIEKRQSVAFWCNPISGHATLYWYQQILGQGPKLLIQFQNNGVVDDSQLPKDRFSAERLKGVDSTLKIQPAKLEDSAVYLCASSLLLSETQYFGPGTRLLVL.

This sequence joins TRBV6-1 and TRBJ2-7, with D perhaps TRBD1 (6 bases). The length of the CDR3 is 12 residues. The V end was cut by 6 bases, the J end by 3 bases, with 9 bases between. CDR1 MNHNS and CDR2 SASEGT come from the germline V gene. The CDR3 loop reads CASRGARYEQYF. Here the CDR3 DNA reads TGTGCCAGCAGGGGGGCTCGCTACGAGCAGTACTTC.

This sequence joins TRBV6-6 and TRBJ2-5; D is tentatively TRBD1 or TRBD2 (6 bases each). The V gene's germline CDR1 is MNHNY and CDR2 SVGAGI (reference sequence). V was pared by 6 bases and J by 5 bases, with 10 bases between. This CDR3 has 12 amino acids. The CDR3 DNA reads as TGTGCCAGCAGAAGGGGGGACGAGACCCAGTACTTC. This translates into CASRRGDETQYF.

V is TRBV30 and J is TRBJ1-2, with unresolved D. From germline, CDR1 is GTSNPN and CDR2 SVGIG (reference sequence). CDR3 size: 13 residues. V was clipped by 0 bases and J by 4 bases, with 9 bases between them. As DNA, the CDR3 is TGTGCCTGGAGTGTATCATTCCGCTATGGCTACACCTTC. It is translated as CAWSVSFRYGYTF.

The chain recombines TRBV29-1 with TRBJ2-5, with D possibly TRBD2 on 6 matching bases. Trimming cost V 6 bases and J 7 bases, with 21 bases left between them. The V gene's germline CDR1 is SQVTM and CDR2 ANQGSEA. This CDR3 is 14 amino acids long. As DNA, the CDR3 is TGCAGCGTGCGGCAAAGTGGGACTGGATCGACCCAGTACTTC. Its protein product is CSVRQSGTGSTQYF.

This chain connects TRBV6-1 to TRBJ2-2; 14 positions agree with TRBD2. With 6 bases clipped from V and 7 bases from J, the junction kept 4 bases outside the gene matches. This CDR3 is 15 amino acids long. The V gene's germline CDR1 is MNHNS and CDR2 SASEGT. The CDR3 region has the DNA TGTGCCAGCAGAGGGACTAGCGGGGGAATCGGGGAGCTGTTTTTT. Translated, it gives CASRGTSGGIGELFF.

V gene TRBV19 combines with J gene TRBJ2-1, with a weak D call TRBD2 (7 bases). Per germline, CDR1 LNHDA and CDR2 SQIVND (reference sequence). Trimming cost V 2 bases and J 7 bases, with 15 bases left between them. The CDR3 runs 15 residues. The CDR3 is CASSILGGGGNEQFF. The CDR3 bases are TGTGCCAGTAGTATACTAGGGGGAGGGGGGAATGAGCAGTTCTTC.

V usage is TRBV14 and J usage is TRBJ2-7, with 7 positions matching TRBD2. The CDR3 runs 14 residues. Germline CDR1 is SGHDN and CDR2 is FVKESK. V trimming: 1 base; J trimming: 0 bases; junction bases outside the gene matches: 0. CDR3 sequence: CASSQGTSSYEQYF. The CDR3 nucleotides are TGTGCCAGCAGCCAAGGGACTAGCTCCTACGAGCAGTACTTC. The complete variable domain, with remaining parts taken from reference TRBV14 and TRBJ2-7, reads EAGVTQFPSHSVIEKGQTVTLRCDPISGHDNLYWYRRVMGKEIKFLLHFVKESKQDESGMPNNRFLAERTGGTYSTLKVQPAELEDSGVYFCASSQGTSSYEQYFGPGTRLTVT.

The V gene is TRBV7-8, the J gene TRBJ1-1; possibly TRBD1 for D (5 bases). This CDR3 has 16 residues. Per the germline V gene, CDR1 is SGHVS and CDR2 is FQNEAQ. V dropped 5 bases and J dropped 4 bases, with 20 bases sitting between them. The CDR3 loop is CASSRRVGDRGTEAFF. CDR3 bases: TGTGCCAGCAGCCGTCGCGTAGGGGATCGGGGCACTGAAGCTTTCTTT.

The V call is TRBV19, the J call TRBJ2-6, with a tentative D call TRBD1 (8 bases). Trimming left V 9 bases short and J 0 bases short, with 15 bases between. The CDR3 is made up of 16 amino acids. The germline gives CDR1 LNHDA, CDR2 SQIVND (reference sequence). Here the CDR3 reads CASSTGGDSGANVLTF. For the CDR3, the DNA is TGTGCCAGCTCAACAGGGGGGGACTCTGGGGCCAACGTCCTGACTTTC.